Reported below is one TCR beta chain. This clone appeared a few times. It lacks a known antigen. Base qualities are missing; no much larger clone stands one base away. TCRbeta CDR3 regions were amplified from genomic DNA using the immunoSEQ Assay, a bias-controlled multiplex PCR. Processing in the source paper ran as follows. The number of nucleated cells in each sample was estimated from the amplification of reference gene primers within the assay. To quantify the absolute abundance of each unique TCRbeta CDR3 rearrangement, sequence reads were collapsed and filtered. For each sample, productive Simpson clonality was calculated as the square root of Simpson's diversity index across productive rearrangements. TCRdb stores this immuneACCESS table with in-frame sequences only. Part of the clones is absent; in the studies checked, under half of the shortfall reflects unresolved V genes, and no reason is known for the rest. V and J calls and clone size come straight from that table; D and trimming were deduced from the DNA. Present in this sample are some 230,000 clones, 86% of which were seen just once. The ten biggest clones cover roughly a tenth of the sample.

This sample was taken from a study of blood T cell repertoires in COVID-19 (dated by TCRdb to 2018 to 2021). Study-wide context: Samples covering the acute and convalescent phases of COVID-19 were provided by collaborators in the United States, Italy and Spain. Samples were obtained from the ongoing ImmuneRACE study (first 160 participants) and from 1,254 subjects provided by 6 global collaborators. The dataset comprised deeply sampled blood TCRbeta repertoires from subjects exposed to, actively infected with, or recovered from COVID-19. The repertoires were released in a freely available public database meant as a resource for research on the immune response to SARS-CoV-2. Where HLA class I and class II types were available, the types were taken from metadata supplied by the sample provider, not from assay-based typing. The prospective study material was composed of cDNA or gDNA derived from T cells, B-cell-depleted T cells, or PBMCs. Nearly every sample came with metadata listing a de-identified subject ID, COVID-19 status, age in years and sex. The paper as a whole reports these results and caveats: Clinical and demographic metadata were provided uncurated, with the amount varying by source and participant.

CDR3 length: 14 amino acids, cysteine to phenylalanine. CDR3 DNA only is kept here, 42 bases in frame from base 1. As encoded in the germline V gene (reference sequence), CDR1 is MNHNY while CDR2 is SVGAGI. After removal of 6 bases from V and 6 bases from J, the junction retains 0 bases not matched to a gene. In Seattle, one collaborating source enrolled patients while the infection was active and tracked those patients longitudinally over the course of disease. Whole blood was collected in K2EDTA tubes by collaborating institutions according to the institutions' own protocols. For TCRbeta analysis, collaborator samples were shipped as frozen whole blood, as isolated PBMCs, or as DNA extracted from either sample type.

Source material: peripheral blood. The V and J segments used are TRBV6-6 and TRBJ2-3; TRBD2 lines up with 16 middle nucleotides. The clonotype originates from a woman between 45 and 65 years old with COVID-19, enrolled during active disease. The CDR3 has the sequence CASRGLAGGDTQYF. In nucleotides, the sequence is TGTGCCAGCAGGGGACTAGCGGGGGGGGATACGCAGTATTTT.